These T cell receptor beta chains were read from a single sample in a study of vaccination and CD4 T cells after COVID-19. No cognate antigen is known for these TCRs. TCRdb re-called the PCR reads with MiXCR, one entry per CDR3 protein. The sample records 15,000 to 25,000 distinct CDR3 sequences, around 55% being singletons. Source material: CD4+ T cells from blood, cultured in vitro. The receptors stem from a human donor who had recovered from COVID-19. Each CDR3 is given with its conserved first and last residue. A D gene is named only where the DNA matches it firmly. Clone size appears in some rows only: once, few, many, or a class for an expanded clone.

NA	TRBV12-3/TRBV12-4	NA	15	TRBJ1-5	TGTGCCAGCAGTTTAGGCAGACCCCCGCATCAGCCCCAGCATTTT	CASSLGRPPHQPQHF
NA	TRBV7-5	NA	16	TRBJ2-6	NA	CISVSEAWPGANVLTF
NA	TRBV25-1	NA	13	TRBJ2-5	TGTGCCACGCTAGGGGTATGGGGGGAGACCCAGTACTTC	CATLGVWGETQYF
NA	TRBV28	TRBD2	15	TRBJ2-1	TGTGCCAGCAGTCCGCTAGCGGGAGAGTCGCGCGAGCAGTTCTTC	CASSPLAGESREQFF
NA	TRBV7-7	NA	15	TRBJ2-1	TGTGCTAGCAGCTTAGACCACGGGACGTCTTATGAGCAGTTCTTC	CASSLDHGTSYEQFF
NA	TRBV6-1	TRBD1	13	TRBJ1-1	TGTGCCAGCAGTGGACAGGGTCAAACTGAAGCTTTCTTT	CASSGQGQTEAFF
few	TRBV6-2/TRBV6-3	NA	12	TRBJ1-1	TGTGCCAGCAGTTACTCGAGAGGTCGGGCTTTCTTT	CASSYSRGRAFF
NA	TRBV11-1	TRBD1	14	TRBJ1-2	TGTGCCAGCAGCCATGGACAGGGGATAGATGGCTACACCTTC	CASSHGQGIDGYTF
NA	TRBV6-1	TRBD2	14	TRBJ2-7	TGTGCCAGCAGCCAGACTAGCGGAGGCTACGAGCAGTACTTC	CASSQTSGGYEQYF
NA	TRBV19	NA	14	TRBJ1-5	TGTGCCAGTAGTTCTCCCGGGGGAGGTCAGCCCCAGCATTTT	CASSSPGGGQPQHF
NA	TRBV5-1	NA	13	TRBJ1-1	TGCGCCAGCACCCCCATCTTTGGGACTGAAGCTTTCTTT	CASTPIFGTEAFF
NA	TRBV19	TRBD1	14	TRBJ2-2	TGTGCCAGTAGTACCCGACAGGGGAACGGGGAGCTGTTTTTT	CASSTRQGNGELFF
few	TRBV28	NA	19	TRBJ2-6	TGTGCCAGCAGTTTTGTGGGCAGCCTTCTAGGCTCTGGGGCCAACGTCCTGACTTTC	CASSFVGSLLGSGANVLTF
few	TRBV29-1	TRBD2	13	TRBJ2-3	TGCAGCGTCGGACTAGCGATGACAGATACGCAGTATTTT	CSVGLAMTDTQYF
NA	TRBV30	NA	13	TRBJ1-5	TGTGCCTGGGCTACAGGGAGCAATCAGCCCCAGCATTTT	CAWATGSNQPQHF
NA	TRBV7-9	TRBD2	16	TRBJ2-3	TGTGCCAGCATGGGGGAACTAGCGGGGGGTCCAGATACGCAGTATTTT	CASMGELAGGPDTQYF
once	TRBV20-1	TRBD2	13	TRBJ2-1	TGCAGTCCTAGACTAGCCCTACTCAATGAGCAGTTCTTC	CSPRLALLNEQFF
NA	TRBV6-1	NA	15	TRBJ1-2	TGTGCCAGCAGTAAGAACAGGGAAATCAACTATGGCTACACCTTC	CASSKNREINYGYTF
NA	TRBV20-1	NA	13	TRBJ2-5	TGCAGTGCTAGAGTGGGGGGGCCGGAGACCCAGTACTTC	CSARVGGPETQYF
NA	TRBV30	NA	12	TRBJ1-2	TGTGCCTGGAGCGGGACAAACTATGGCTACACCTTC	CAWSGTNYGYTF
few	TRBV20-1	TRBD1	16	TRBJ1-6	TGCAGTGCAAGGACCAGGGGGCAGGGTTATAATTCACCCCTCCACTTT	CSARTRGQGYNSPLHF
NA	TRBV7-2	NA	15	TRBJ2-1	TGTGCCAGCAGCTTAGGTTCTATCTCCTACAATGAGCAGTTCTTC	CASSLGSISYNEQFF
NA	TRBV5-4	NA	13	TRBJ1-2	TGTGCCAGCAGCTTGGACGGGGTCGATGGCTGCACCTTC	CASSLDGVDGCTF
NA	TRBV14	NA	15	TRBJ1-2	TGTGCCAGCAGCCAGCAGGGGCGTCCGGACTATGGCTACACCTTC	CASSQQGRPDYGYTF
NA	TRBV6-1	TRBD1	15	TRBJ2-7	TGTGCCAGCAGCCGGAAGGACAGGGGAACCTACGAGCAGTACTTC	CASSRKDRGTYEQYF
NA	TRBV7-2	TRBD2	16	TRBJ2-3	TGTGCCAGCAGCTGGGCCGGGGGGGATAGCACAGATACGCAGTATTTT	CASSWAGGDSTDTQYF